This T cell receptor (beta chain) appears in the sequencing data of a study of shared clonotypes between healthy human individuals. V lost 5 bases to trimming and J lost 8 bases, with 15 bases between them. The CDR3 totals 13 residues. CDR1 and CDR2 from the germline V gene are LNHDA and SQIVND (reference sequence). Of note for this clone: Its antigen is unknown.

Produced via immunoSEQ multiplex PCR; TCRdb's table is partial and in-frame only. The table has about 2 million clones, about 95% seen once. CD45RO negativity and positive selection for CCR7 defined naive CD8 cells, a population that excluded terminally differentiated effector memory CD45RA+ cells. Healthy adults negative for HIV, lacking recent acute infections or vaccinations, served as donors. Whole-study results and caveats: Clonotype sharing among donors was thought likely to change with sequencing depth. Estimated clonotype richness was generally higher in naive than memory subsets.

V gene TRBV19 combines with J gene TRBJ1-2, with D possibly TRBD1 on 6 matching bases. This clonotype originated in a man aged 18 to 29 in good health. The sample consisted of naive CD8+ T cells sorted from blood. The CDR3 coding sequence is TGTGCCAGTAGTCCCAGGGGAGACGTCGGCTACACCTTC. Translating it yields CASSPRGDVGYTF.